This TCR beta chain was identified in a study of CD8+CD57+ T cells in acquired aplastic anemia. Study-wide context: CD4+ and CD8+ cells, once sorted, gave DNA averaging approximately 3.4 ug.

Study results and caveats: The same twenty-nine CD8+ CDR3 sequences occurred in patients and in controls.

Trimming took 8 bases from V and 1 from J, leaving 8 bases between them. The germline V gene encodes CDR1 WSHSY and CDR2 SAAADI. The CDR3 extends over 12 amino acids. Patients included in sequencing had previously demonstrated CD8+CD57+ cell expansion by flow cytometry. Genomic DNA was employed as the template in profiling TCR beta VDJ and CDR3. TCRdb re-called the reads with MiXCR, one entry per CDR3 protein. The table has 170,000 or so distinct CDR3 sequences, roughly three fifths seen once. About this clonotype: Its antigen remains unknown.

J is TRBJ2-5 and V is TRBV10-2; weak D call: TRBD2 (5 bases). This clonotype originated in a human donor with aplastic anemia. The source material was sorted CD4+, CD8+, or CD8+CD57+ T cells (not recorded which) from PBMCs. CDR3 in amino acids: CASSSSQETQYF. In nucleotides, the CDR3 is TGCGCCAGCTCTAGCTCCCAAGAGACCCAGTACTTC.